Detailed here is one T cell receptor beta chain. This specimen belongs to a study of blood T cells in healthy people across ages. V shed 7 bases and J shed 0 bases, with 15 bases lying between them. CDR1 is SGHRS and CDR2 is YFSETQ in the germline V gene. This CDR3 has 15 residues. For the second PCR, which ran for roughly 7 to 11 cycles, a sample-barcoded 5' primer and a J-beta primer mix were used. One entry per CDR3 protein, called by TCRdb with MiXCR from the 5' RACE reads. Of 650,000 to 800,000 distinct CDR3 sequences in the sample, more than 40% were seen once. This sequence was found in a man between 60 and 75 years old in good health. V and J are TRBV5-1 and TRBJ2-3, with D tentatively TRBD1 (6 bases). Material for sequencing was blood. CDR3 in DNA: TGCGCCAGCTGCTCAGCAGGGGTTAGCACAGATACGCAGTATTTT. This encodes CASCSAGVSTDTQYF.